This TCR beta chain was identified in a study of cytomegalovirus exposure and HLA in healthy donors. PCR employed 60 Vbeta and 13 Jbeta primers. Clones were read by immunoSEQ multiplex PCR, and TCRdb kept only the in-frame ones, dropping some. The sample has approximately 83,000 clones; approximately 80% are singletons. From germline, CDR1 is MNHNS and CDR2 SASEGT. CDR3 length: 14 residues. The V and J ends lost 6 bases and 8 bases, in that order; junction bases with no gene match: 7. Study outcomes and limitations: A later analysis associated roughly 15,000 TCR beta sequences with HLA alleles at a 0.05 false discovery rate. A list of about 180 TCR beta chains associated with cytomegalovirus was given.

A word on this clone: Its antigen is still unknown.

The material sequenced was PBMCs. The clonotype comes from a man between 18 and 29 years old in good health and CMV-seronegative. The chain links TRBV6-1 to TRBJ2-4, with TRBD2 identical over 10 bases. CDR3 sequence reads: CASRKIAGGDIQYF. As DNA, the CDR3 is TGTGCCAGCAGAAAAATAGCGGGGGGTGACATTCAGTACTTC.